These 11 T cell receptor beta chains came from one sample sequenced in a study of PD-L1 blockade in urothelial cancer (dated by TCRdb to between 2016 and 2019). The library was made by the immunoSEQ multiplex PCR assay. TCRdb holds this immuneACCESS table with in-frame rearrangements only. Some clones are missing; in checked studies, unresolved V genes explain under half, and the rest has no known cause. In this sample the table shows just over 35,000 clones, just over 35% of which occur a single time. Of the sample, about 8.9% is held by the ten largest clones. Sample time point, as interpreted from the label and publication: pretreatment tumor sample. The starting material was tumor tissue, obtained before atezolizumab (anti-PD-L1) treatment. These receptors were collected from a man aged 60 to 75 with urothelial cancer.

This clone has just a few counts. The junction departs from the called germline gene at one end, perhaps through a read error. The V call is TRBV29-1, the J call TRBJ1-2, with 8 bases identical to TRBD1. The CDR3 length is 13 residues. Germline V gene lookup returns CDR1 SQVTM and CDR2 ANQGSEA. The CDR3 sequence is CSVGEDRGYGYTF. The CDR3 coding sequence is TGCAGCGTTGGAGAAGACAGGGGCTATGGYTACACCTTC.

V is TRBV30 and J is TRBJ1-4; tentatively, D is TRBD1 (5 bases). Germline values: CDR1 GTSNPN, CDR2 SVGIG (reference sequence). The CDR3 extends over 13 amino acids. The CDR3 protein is CGTGGLDNEKLFF. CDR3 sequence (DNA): TGTGGGACGGGGGGACTCGATAATGAAAAACTGTTTTTT.

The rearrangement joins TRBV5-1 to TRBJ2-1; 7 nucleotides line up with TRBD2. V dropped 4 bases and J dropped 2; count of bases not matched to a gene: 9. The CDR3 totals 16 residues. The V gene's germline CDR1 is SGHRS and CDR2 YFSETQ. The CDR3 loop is CASSTLAGVTYNEQFF. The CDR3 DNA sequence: TGCGCCAGCAGCACCTTAGCGGGCGTAACCTACAATGAGCAGTTCTTC.

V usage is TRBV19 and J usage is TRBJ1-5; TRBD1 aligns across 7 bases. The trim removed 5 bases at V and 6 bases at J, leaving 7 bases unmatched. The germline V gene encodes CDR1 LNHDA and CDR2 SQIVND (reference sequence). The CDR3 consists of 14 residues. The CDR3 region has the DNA TGTGCCAGTAGTCCCAGACAGGGAGGTCAGCCCCAGCATTTT. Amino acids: CASSPRQGGQPQHF.

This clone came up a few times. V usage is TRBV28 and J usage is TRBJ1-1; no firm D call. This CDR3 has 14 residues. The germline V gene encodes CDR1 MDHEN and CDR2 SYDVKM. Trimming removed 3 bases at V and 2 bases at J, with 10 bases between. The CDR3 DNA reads TGTGCCAGCAGTTTGTCCTACCGCAACACTGAAGCTTTCTTT. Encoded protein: CASSLSYRNTEAFF.

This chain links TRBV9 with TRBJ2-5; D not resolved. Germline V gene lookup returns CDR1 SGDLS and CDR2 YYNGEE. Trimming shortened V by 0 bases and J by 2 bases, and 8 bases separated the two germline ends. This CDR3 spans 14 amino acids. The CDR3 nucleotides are TGTGCCAGCAGCGTAGGACCGGTTCAAGAGACCCAGTACTTC. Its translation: CASSVGPVQETQYF.

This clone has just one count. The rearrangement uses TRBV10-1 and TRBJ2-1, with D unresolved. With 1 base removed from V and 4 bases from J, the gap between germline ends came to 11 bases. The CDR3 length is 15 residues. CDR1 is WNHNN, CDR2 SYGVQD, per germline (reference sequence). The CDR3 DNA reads TGCGCCAGCAGTGAGTGGCCTTCGAGTTACAATGAGCAGTTCTTC. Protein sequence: CASSEWPSSYNEQFF.

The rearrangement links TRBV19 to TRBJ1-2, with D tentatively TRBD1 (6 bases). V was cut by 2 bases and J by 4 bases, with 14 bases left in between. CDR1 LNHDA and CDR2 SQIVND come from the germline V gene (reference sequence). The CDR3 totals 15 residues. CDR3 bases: TGTGCCAGTAGTATATTCGGGACATCTGGCTATGGCTACACCTTC. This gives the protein CASSIFGTSGYGYTF.

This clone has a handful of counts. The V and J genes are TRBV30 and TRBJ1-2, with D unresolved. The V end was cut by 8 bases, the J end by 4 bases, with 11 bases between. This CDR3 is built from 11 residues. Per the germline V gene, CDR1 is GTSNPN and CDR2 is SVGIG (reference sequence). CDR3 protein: CANLRFYGYTF. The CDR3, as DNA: TGTGCCAACTTAAGATTCTATGGCTACACCTTC.

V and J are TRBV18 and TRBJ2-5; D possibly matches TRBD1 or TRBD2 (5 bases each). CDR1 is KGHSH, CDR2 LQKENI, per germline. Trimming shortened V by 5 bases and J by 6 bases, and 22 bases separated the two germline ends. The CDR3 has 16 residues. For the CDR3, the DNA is TGTGCCAGCTCAGCAGAGCCAACAGGTTCGGGACAGACCCAGTACTTC. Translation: CASSAEPTGSGQTQYF.

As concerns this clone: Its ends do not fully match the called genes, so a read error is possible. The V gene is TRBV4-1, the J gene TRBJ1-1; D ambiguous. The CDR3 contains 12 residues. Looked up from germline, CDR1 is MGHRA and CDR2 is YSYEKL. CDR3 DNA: TGCGCCAGCAGCCAAGGGTACACTGAAGCTTTTTTT. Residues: CASSQGYTEAFF.